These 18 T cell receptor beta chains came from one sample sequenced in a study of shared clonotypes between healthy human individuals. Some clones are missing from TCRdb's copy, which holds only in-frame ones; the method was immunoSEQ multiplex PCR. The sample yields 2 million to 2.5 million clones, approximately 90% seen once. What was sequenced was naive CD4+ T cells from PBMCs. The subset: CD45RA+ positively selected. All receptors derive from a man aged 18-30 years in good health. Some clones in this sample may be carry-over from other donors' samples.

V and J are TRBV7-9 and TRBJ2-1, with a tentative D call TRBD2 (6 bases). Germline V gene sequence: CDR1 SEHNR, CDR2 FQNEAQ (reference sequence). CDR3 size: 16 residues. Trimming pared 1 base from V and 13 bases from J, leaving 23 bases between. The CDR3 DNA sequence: TGTGCCAGCAGCTTAGGGGCGGGAAGATACGGAATGAAACAGTTCTTC. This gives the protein CASSLGAGRYGMKQFF.

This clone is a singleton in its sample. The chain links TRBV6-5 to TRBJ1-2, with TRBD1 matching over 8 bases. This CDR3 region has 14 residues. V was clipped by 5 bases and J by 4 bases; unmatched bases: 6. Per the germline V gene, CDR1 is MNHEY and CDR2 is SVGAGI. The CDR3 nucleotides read TGTGCCAGCAGTGACAGGGGCGGGATCTATGGCTACACCTTC. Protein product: CASSDRGGIYGYTF.

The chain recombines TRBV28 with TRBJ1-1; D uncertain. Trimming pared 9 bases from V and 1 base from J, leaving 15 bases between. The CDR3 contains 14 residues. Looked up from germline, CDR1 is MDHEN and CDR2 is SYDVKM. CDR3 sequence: CASTGLGPNTEAFF. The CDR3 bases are TGTGCCAGTACGGGTTTGGGTCCGAACACTGAAGCTTTCTTT. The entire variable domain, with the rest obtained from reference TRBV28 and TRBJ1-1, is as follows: DVKVTQSSRYLVKRTGEKVFLECVQDMDHENMFWYRQDPGLGLRLIYFSYDVKMKEKGDIPEGYSVSREKKERFSLILESASTNQTSMYLCASTGLGPNTEAFFGQGTRLTVV.

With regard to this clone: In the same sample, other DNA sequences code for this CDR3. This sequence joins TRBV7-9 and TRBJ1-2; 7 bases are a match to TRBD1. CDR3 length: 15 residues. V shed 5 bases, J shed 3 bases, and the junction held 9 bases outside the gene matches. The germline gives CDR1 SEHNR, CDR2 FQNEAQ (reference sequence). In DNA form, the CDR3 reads TGTGCCAGCAGCCCCTTACAGGGGAGGGACTATGGCTACACCTTC. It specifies CASSPLQGRDYGYTF.

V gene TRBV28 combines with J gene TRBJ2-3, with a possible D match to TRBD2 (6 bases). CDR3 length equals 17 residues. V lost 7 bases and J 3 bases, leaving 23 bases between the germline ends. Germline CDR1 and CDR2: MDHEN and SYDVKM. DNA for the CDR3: TGTGCCAGCACGCCGCGTAGCCCTGGCGGGACGACAGATACGCAGTATTTT. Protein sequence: CASTPRSPGGTTDTQYF.

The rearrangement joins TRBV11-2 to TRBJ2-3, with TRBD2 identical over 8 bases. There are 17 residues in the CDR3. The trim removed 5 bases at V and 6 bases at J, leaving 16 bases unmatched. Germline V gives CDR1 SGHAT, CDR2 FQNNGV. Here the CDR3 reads CASSMRSGRDTSDTQYF. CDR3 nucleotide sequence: TGTGCCAGCAGCATGAGAAGCGGGAGAGACACTTCTGATACGCAGTATTTT.

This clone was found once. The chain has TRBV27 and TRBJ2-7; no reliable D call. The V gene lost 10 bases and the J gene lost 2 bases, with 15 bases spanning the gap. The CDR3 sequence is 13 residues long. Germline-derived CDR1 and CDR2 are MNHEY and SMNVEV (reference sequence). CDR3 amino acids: CAIQSVAPYEQYF. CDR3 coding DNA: TGTGCCATCCAATCAGTCGCCCCCTACGAGCAGTACTTC.

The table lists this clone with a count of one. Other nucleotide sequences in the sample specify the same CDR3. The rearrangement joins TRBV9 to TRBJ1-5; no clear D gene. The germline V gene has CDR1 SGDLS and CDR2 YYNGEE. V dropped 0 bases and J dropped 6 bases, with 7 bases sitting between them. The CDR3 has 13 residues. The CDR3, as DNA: TGTGCCAGCAGCGTAGGGCTTTCTCAGCCCCAGCATTTT. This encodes CASSVGLSQPQHF.

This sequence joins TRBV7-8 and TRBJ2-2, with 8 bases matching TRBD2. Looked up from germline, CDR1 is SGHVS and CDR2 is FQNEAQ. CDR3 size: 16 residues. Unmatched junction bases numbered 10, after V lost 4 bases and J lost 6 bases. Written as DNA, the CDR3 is TGTGCCAGCAGCTCTAGCTTAGCGGGATTAGCCGGGGAGCTGTTTTTT. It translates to CASSSSLAGLAGELFF.

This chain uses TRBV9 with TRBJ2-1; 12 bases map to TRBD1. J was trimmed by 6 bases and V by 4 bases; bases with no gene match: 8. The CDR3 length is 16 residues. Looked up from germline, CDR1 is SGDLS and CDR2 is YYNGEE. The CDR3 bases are TGTGCCAGCAGCCCGCGCCGGGGACAGGGGGCCAATGAGCAGTTCTTC. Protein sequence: CASSPRRGQGANEQFF.

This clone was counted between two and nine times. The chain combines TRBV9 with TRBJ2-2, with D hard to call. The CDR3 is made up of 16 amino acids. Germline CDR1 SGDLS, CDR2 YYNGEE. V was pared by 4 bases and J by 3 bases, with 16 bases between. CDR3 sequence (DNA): TGTGCCAGCAGCCTCCACGCGCGCGAAGACACCGGGGAGCTGTTTTTT. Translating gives CASSLHAREDTGELFF.

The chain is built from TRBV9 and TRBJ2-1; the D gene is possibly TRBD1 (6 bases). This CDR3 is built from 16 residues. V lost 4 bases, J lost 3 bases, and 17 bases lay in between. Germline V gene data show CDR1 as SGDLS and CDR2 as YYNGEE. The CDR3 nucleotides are TGTGCCAGCAGCCCTACAGGGAATCCCAACTACAATGAGCAGTTCTTC. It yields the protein CASSPTGNPNYNEQFF. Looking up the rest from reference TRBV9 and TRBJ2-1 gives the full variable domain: DSGVTQTPKHLITATGQRVTLRCSPRSGDLSVYWYQQSLDQGLQFLIQYYNGEERAKGNILERFSAQQFPDLHSELNLSSLELGDSALYFCASSPTGNPNYNEQFFGPGTRLTVL.

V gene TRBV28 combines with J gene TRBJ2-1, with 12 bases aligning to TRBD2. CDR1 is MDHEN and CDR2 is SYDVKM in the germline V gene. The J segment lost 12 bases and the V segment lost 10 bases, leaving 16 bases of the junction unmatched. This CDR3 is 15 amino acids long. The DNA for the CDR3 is TGTGCCACTAAGTCCCTTGGACTAGCGGGAACCCTGCAGTTCTTC. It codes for CATKSLGLAGTLQFF.

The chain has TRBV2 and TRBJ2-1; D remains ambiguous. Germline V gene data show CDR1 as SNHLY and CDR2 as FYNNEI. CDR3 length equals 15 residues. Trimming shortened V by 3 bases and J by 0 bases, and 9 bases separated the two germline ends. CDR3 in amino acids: CASSDSNISYNEQFF. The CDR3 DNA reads TGTGCCAGCAGTGATAGCAACATCTCCTACAATGAGCAGTTCTTC.

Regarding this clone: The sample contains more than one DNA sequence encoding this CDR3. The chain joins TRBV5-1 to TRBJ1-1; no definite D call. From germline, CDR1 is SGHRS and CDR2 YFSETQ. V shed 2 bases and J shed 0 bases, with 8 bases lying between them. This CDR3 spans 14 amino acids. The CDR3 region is CASSLGNMNTEAFF. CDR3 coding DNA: TGCGCCAGCAGCTTAGGCAACATGAACACTGAAGCTTTCTTT.

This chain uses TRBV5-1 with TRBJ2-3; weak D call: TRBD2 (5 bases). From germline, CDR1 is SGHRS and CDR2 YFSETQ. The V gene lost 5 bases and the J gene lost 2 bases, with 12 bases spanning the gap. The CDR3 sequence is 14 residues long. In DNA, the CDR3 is TGCGCCAGCAGTGGCGGGCCTTACACAGATACGCAGTATTTT. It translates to CASSGGPYTDTQYF.

Written as DNA, the CDR3 is TGTGCCAGCAGGTGGGAGAACACAGATACGCAGTATTTT. This gives the protein CASRWENTDTQYF. This chain uses TRBV21-1 with TRBJ2-3; the table gives TRBD2 as D, unverified against the DNA. TRBV21-1 is a pseudogene. The CDR3 consists of 13 residues.

The CDR3 DNA is TGTGCCAGCAGCCCCACCTGGGACCCCGGCGAGCAGTACTTC. Residues: CASSPTWDPGEQYF. V usage is TRBV6-1 and J usage is TRBJ2-7, with D possibly being TRBD1 or TRBD2 (5 bases each). This CDR3 contains 14 residues. Trimming took off 6 bases at V and 6 bases at J, with 18 bases between the two ends. The V gene's germline CDR1 is MNHNS and CDR2 SASEGT.